The rows below give T cell receptor beta chains drawn from one sample of a study of blood T cell repertoires in COVID-19. Only in-frame clones appear in the TCRdb table, and some are missing; sequencing was by immunoSEQ multiplex PCR. The sample yields roughly 230,000 clones, approximately 84% seen once. The material sequenced was peripheral blood. The receptor set was obtained from a woman over 75 with acute or convalescent COVID-19. CDR3s include the opening cysteine and the closing phenylalanine or tryptophan. Each record gives: D gene, clone size, J gene, V gene, CDR3 protein. D genes are given only for firm matches. Not every row has a clone size; where given, it reads once, few, many or a size class.

D gene: -; clone size: once; J gene: TRBJ1-2; V gene: TRBV19; CDR3 protein: CASSISGGLDGYTF
D gene: TRBD1; clone size: -; J gene: TRBJ2-7; V gene: TRBV5-4; CDR3 protein: CASSPGQGREQYF
D gene: TRBD1; clone size: once; J gene: TRBJ1-4; V gene: TRBV7-9; CDR3 protein: CASSLGGQGAKSEKLFF
D gene: -; clone size: -; J gene: TRBJ1-1; V gene: TRBV13; CDR3 protein: CASSFERDTEAFF
D gene: -; clone size: few; J gene: TRBJ1-2; V gene: TRBV6-1; CDR3 protein: CASSEAQGPTRGYTF
D gene: TRBD2; clone size: once; J gene: TRBJ2-1; V gene: TRBV4-1; CDR3 protein: CASSQGASGGAVEQFF
D gene: -; clone size: -; J gene: TRBJ2-1; V gene: TRBV19; CDR3 protein: CATGPGDRNNEQFF
D gene: TRBD1; clone size: -; J gene: TRBJ1-2; V gene: TRBV11-2; CDR3 protein: CASSFSEGAGYGYTF
D gene: -; clone size: few; J gene: TRBJ1-1; V gene: TRBV25-1; CDR3 protein: CASSDRNTEAFF
D gene: TRBD1; clone size: -; J gene: TRBJ1-1; V gene: TRBV9; CDR3 protein: CARYETGIRRLTEAFF
D gene: TRBD2; clone size: -; J gene: TRBJ2-7; V gene: TRBV7-2; CDR3 protein: CASSSGGIAGVRRYEQYF
D gene: TRBD1; clone size: few; J gene: TRBJ2-2; V gene: TRBV6-1; CDR3 protein: CASSERSWSSGTGYPGELFF
D gene: -; clone size: -; J gene: TRBJ2-6; V gene: TRBV5-1; CDR3 protein: CASSFGTGANVLTF
D gene: TRBD1; clone size: few; J gene: TRBJ2-7; V gene: TRBV7-9; CDR3 protein: CASSLVGTGGEQYF
D gene: TRBD1; clone size: -; J gene: TRBJ1-1; V gene: TRBV18; CDR3 protein: CASSPPLGQGATEAFF
D gene: TRBD1; clone size: -; J gene: TRBJ1-1; V gene: TRBV5-5; CDR3 protein: CASSFGTGGSTEAFF
D gene: TRBD1; clone size: -; J gene: TRBJ1-2; V gene: TRBV4-1; CDR3 protein: CASSPRDSGYGYTF
D gene: -; clone size: -; J gene: TRBJ2-1; V gene: TRBV7-7; CDR3 protein: CASSPSSAATGSGEQFF
D gene: -; clone size: -; J gene: TRBJ1-2; V gene: TRBV29-1; CDR3 protein: CSAGSDYGYTF
D gene: TRBD2; clone size: once; J gene: TRBJ2-5; V gene: TRBV6-2/TRBV6-3; CDR3 protein: CASSPLPGAGVAKTQYF
D gene: -; clone size: -; J gene: TRBJ1-1; V gene: TRBV19; CDR3 protein: CASTRAAMNTEAFF
D gene: TRBD1; clone size: -; J gene: TRBJ1-1; V gene: TRBV6-1; CDR3 protein: CASSESRTGGAFF
D gene: TRBD2; clone size: -; J gene: TRBJ2-7; V gene: TRBV27; CDR3 protein: CASSFRTSAAYEQYF
D gene: -; clone size: -; J gene: TRBJ2-2; V gene: TRBV7-9; CDR3 protein: CASSLDGPGELFF
D gene: -; clone size: once; J gene: TRBJ1-2; V gene: TRBV12-3/TRBV12-4; CDR3 protein: CASSFSPRDGYTF
D gene: TRBD2; clone size: -; J gene: TRBJ2-7; V gene: TRBV7-9; CDR3 protein: CASSPSGIRHEQYF
D gene: TRBD1; clone size: -; J gene: TRBJ2-6; V gene: TRBV11-3; CDR3 protein: CASSLVLGQGAGANVLTF
D gene: TRBD2; clone size: -; J gene: TRBJ2-1; V gene: TRBV5-4; CDR3 protein: CASSTGTSGGDEQFF
D gene: TRBD2; clone size: -; J gene: TRBJ2-7; V gene: TRBV7-2; CDR3 protein: CASSLSGRGYEQYF
D gene: -; clone size: -; J gene: TRBJ1-5; V gene: TRBV25-1; CDR3 protein: CASSEYGNTEPQHF
D gene: -; clone size: -; J gene: TRBJ2-1; V gene: TRBV6-5; CDR3 protein: CASRAYNEQFF
D gene: TRBD2; clone size: -; J gene: TRBJ2-2; V gene: TRBV5-1; CDR3 protein: CASATGTRVTGELFF
D gene: TRBD1; clone size: -; J gene: TRBJ1-5; V gene: TRBV5-6; CDR3 protein: CASSQGSRQGDQPQHF
D gene: TRBD2; clone size: -; J gene: TRBJ2-2; V gene: TRBV7-3; CDR3 protein: CASSLIPSSGKNTGELFF
D gene: -; clone size: -; J gene: TRBJ2-1; V gene: TRBV5-8; CDR3 protein: CASSLDSGWGNEQFF
D gene: TRBD1; clone size: -; J gene: TRBJ2-3; V gene: TRBV11-2; CDR3 protein: CASSPGDRDRDTQYF
D gene: -; clone size: -; J gene: TRBJ2-2; V gene: TRBV12-5; CDR3 protein: CASAQNTGELFF
D gene: TRBD1; clone size: -; J gene: TRBJ1-3; V gene: TRBV7-8; CDR3 protein: CASSSPGTGSGNTIYF
D gene: -; clone size: -; J gene: TRBJ1-2; V gene: TRBV19; CDR3 protein: CASSINTIQDYGYTF
D gene: -; clone size: -; J gene: TRBJ1-2; V gene: TRBV1; CDR3 protein: CTSSPRRTDNYGYTF
D gene: TRBD2; clone size: -; J gene: TRBJ2-7; V gene: TRBV28; CDR3 protein: CASSSGGMGVYEQYF
D gene: -; clone size: -; J gene: TRBJ2-5; V gene: TRBV6-1; CDR3 protein: CASSENSGVETQYF